A selection of T cell receptor beta chains follows, all from one sample in a study of shared clonotypes between healthy human individuals. Using immunoSEQ multiplex PCR, the repertoire was profiled, and TCRdb retains in-frame clones only, with some absent. The sample contains 470,000 or so clones, approximately 81% of which appear only once. What was sequenced was PBMCs. These TCRs come from a woman in her thirties or forties in good health. Some clones in this sample may be carry-over from other donors' samples. The CDR3 runs from the conserved cysteine through the conserved F or W. A D gene is named only where the DNA matches it firmly. The size entry is marked missing in some rows and otherwise reads once, few, many or a size class.

>TRBV6-4|.|.|TRBJ2-2
TGTGCCAGCAGTGACTCGCGGGACACAGACACCGGGGAGCTGTTTTTT
CASSDSRDTDTGELFF
>TRBV5-4|.|.|TRBJ2-1
TGTGCCAGCAGCTTGTGGACAGTATCGGATGAGCAGTTCTTC
CASSLWTVSDEQFF
>TRBV5-1|.|.|TRBJ1-2
TGCGCCAGCAGCCCCCTGGGAGACACCGGCTACACCTTC
CASSPLGDTGYTF
>TRBV19|.|TRBD1|TRBJ1-4
TGTGCCAGTATTGGGACAGCATATAATGAAAAACTGTTTTTT
CASIGTAYNEKLFF
>TRBV5-4|once|TRBD2|TRBJ2-3
TGTGCCAGCAGCTTGGATAGCGGGACGACAGATACGCAGTATTTT
CASSLDSGTTDTQYF
>TRBV6-6|few|.|TRBJ2-7
TGTGCCAGCAGTCGCAGACCCCTAGGCGAGCAGTACTTC
CASSRRPLGEQYF
>TRBV5-6|.|.|TRBJ2-6
TGTGCCAGCAGCTTGTTTGCCGCCAGGGCCGGGGCCAACGTCCTGACTTTC
CASSLFAARAGANVLTF
>TRBV6-6|.|TRBD1|TRBJ1-2
TGTGCCAGCAGTTACTCTACAGGGGGCTATGGCTACACCTTC
CASSYSTGGYGYTF
>TRBV5-1|.|TRBD1|TRBJ2-3
TGCGCCAGCAGCTTGGCCGACAGGGCGACAGATACGCAGTATTTT
CASSLADRATDTQYF
>TRBV25-1|.|.|TRBJ2-7
TGTGCCAGCAGTGCCCCCCAGGGTCGGGAAGGGATCTCCGAGCAGTACTTC
CASSAPQGREGISEQYF
>TRBV29-1|.|.|TRBJ2-5
TGCAGCGTTGAAGGGGGAGCCGGGGAGACCCAGTACTTC
CSVEGGAGETQYF
>TRBV4-1|.|.|TRBJ1-4
TGCGCCAGCAGCCAAGAGGTAGTTGAGGGGGTTAATGAAAAACTGTTTTTT
CASSQEVVEGVNEKLFF
>TRBV4-3|.|TRBD1|TRBJ1-2
TGCGCCAGCAGCCAGGAAAGACAGGGGGCGAACTATGGCTATACCTTC
CASSQERQGANYGYTF
>TRBV2|.|.|TRBJ1-5
TGTGCCAGCGATCTGTGGGGTAGCAATCAGCCCCAGCATTTT
CASDLWGSNQPQHF
>TRBV28|few|.|TRBJ1-1
TGTGCCAGCAGTTTCGGGAAAACAGGCGGTGAAGCTTTCTTT
CASSFGKTGGEAFF
>TRBV5-1|.|.|TRBJ2-5
TGCGCCAGCAGCTTACCGGGAACCGAGACCCAGTACTTC
CASSLPGTETQYF
>TRBV19|.|.|TRBJ1-1
TGTGCCAGTACCCAGCCACGTCGGACTGAAGCTTTCTTT
CASTQPRRTEAFF
>TRBV27|few|.|TRBJ1-5
TGTGCCAGCAGGAGGGGATTAGACAATCAGCCCCAGCATTTT
CASRRGLDNQPQHF
>TRBV19|.|.|TRBJ1-2
TGTGCCAGTAGTATAGAAGACCACAGTCCAGGGTTGGGCTATGGCTACACCTTC
CASSIEDHSPGLGYGYTF
>TRBV9|once|TRBD2|TRBJ2-3
TGTGCCAGCAGCGTAGCGGGGGGGACAAACACAGATACGCAGTATTTT
CASSVAGGTNTDTQYF
>TRBV5-8|.|.|TRBJ2-7
TGTGCCAGCACAGGCTATCTCTCCTACGAGCAGTACTTC
CASTGYLSYEQYF
>TRBV5-1|once|.|TRBJ2-4
TGCGCCAGCAGCCCTACTATAGGAGGACCGTCGGGCATTCAGTACTTC
CASSPTIGGPSGIQYF
>TRBV6-4|.|TRBD2|TRBJ2-3
TGTGCCAGCAGTGAGACTAGCGGGAGCCCGGGAGATACGCAGTATTTT
CASSETSGSPGDTQYF
>TRBV9|.|TRBD2|TRBJ2-1
TGTGCCAGCAGCTCTACTAGCGGGACTTACAATGAGCAGTTCTTC
CASSSTSGTYNEQFF